This TCR beta chain was sequenced for a study of CD8 T cells in Susac syndrome. V was cut by 0 bases and J by 5 bases, with 10 bases left in between. Germline V lookup: CDR1 SGHDN, CDR2 FVKESK. There are 14 residues in the CDR3. Comment on this clonotype: The antigen is not known.

Random hexamers served to reverse transcribe roughly 0.5 to 1 ug RNA. An immunoSEQ multiplex PCR amplified TCR beta CDR3 over 54 Vbeta and 13 Jbeta. TCRdb processed the immunoSEQ multiplex PCR reads anew with MiXCR; each CDR3 protein has one entry. The table includes about 210,000 distinct CDR3 sequences, 90% to 95% detected once. From blood CD8+ and CD4+ T cells, the TCR beta chain was sequenced. Through negative isolation, CD4+ and CD8+ T cells were obtained, while TEMRA cells were enriched using FACS. General study findings and limits: An acknowledgment was made by the study that its TCR sequencing and HLA analysis involved relatively few individuals.

The chain carries TRBV14 and TRBJ2-5; perhaps TRBD2 as D (5 bases). Sequencing was done on a sample of CD4+ T cells from PBMCs. The receptor was derived from a human donor in good health. The CDR3: CASSQELGVETQYF. CDR3 DNA sequence: TGTGCCAGCAGCCAAGAGTTGGGAGTTGAGACCCAGTACTTC.